This paragraph covers one T cell receptor (beta chain) sequence. Its cognate antigen is unknown. The data derive from a study of T cells in Graves' hyperthyroidism and ophthalmopathy. Study details: Upon initial diagnosis and before any treatment, peripheral blood was collected. Study observations and caveats: The model anticipated ophthalmopathy a median around six months pre-onset. Blood also contained most expanded thyroid clonotypes above 0.001.

The V gene's germline CDR1 is SGHRS and CDR2 YFSETQ. Between the trimmed V and J ends, which lost 1 base and 4 bases, there was a span of 13 bases. The CDR3 loop spans 15 amino acids. TCR beta CDR3 regions were amplified from RNA. TCR CDR3 regions were first amplified by RT-PCR with HTBI primers. MiXCR, run by TCRdb on the multiplex PCR reads, gives a single entry per CDR3 protein. The table lists fewer than 550,000 distinct CDR3 sequences, around a sixth of them singletons, with 13% to 15% in the top ten. The sample comprised blood. The source of this sequence is a woman under 30 with Graves' hyperthyroidism. The chain combines TRBV5-1 with TRBJ2-3; D remains ambiguous. The CDR3 loop is CASSLMSARSDTQYF. DNA of the CDR3: TGCGCCAGCAGCTTGATGTCCGCGCGGTCAGATACGCAGTATTTT.